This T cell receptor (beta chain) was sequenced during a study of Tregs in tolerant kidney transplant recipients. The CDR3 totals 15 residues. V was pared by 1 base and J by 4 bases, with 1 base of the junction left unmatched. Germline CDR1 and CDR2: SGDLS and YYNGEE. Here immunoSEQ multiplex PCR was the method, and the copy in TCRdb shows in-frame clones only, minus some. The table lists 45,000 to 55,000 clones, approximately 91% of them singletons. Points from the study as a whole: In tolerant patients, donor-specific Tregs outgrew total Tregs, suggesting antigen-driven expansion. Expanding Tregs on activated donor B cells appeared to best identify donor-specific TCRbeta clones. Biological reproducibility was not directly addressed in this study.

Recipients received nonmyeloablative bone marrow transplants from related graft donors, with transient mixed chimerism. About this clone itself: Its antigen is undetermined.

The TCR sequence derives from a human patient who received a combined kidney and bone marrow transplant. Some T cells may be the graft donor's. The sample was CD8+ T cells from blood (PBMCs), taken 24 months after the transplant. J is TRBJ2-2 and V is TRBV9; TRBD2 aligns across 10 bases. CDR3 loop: CASSVSGGATGELFF. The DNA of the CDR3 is TGTGCCAGCAGCGTAAGCGGGGGGGCCACCGGGGAGCTGTTTTTT.